Shown below are 9 T cell receptor beta chains from a single sample sequenced in a study of CD8 T cells in ankylosing spondylitis. In TCRdb, the 5' RACE reads were re-called with MiXCR into one record per CDR3 protein. The data hold fewer than 150,000 distinct CDR3 sequences, with 7.3% observed a single time. The sequencing sample was made of blood, either unsorted or a sorted T cell fraction (not recorded which). The source is a female donor with ankylosing spondylitis or in good health (not recorded which).

This clonotype has at least ten counts. This chain links TRBV6-2 or TRBV6-3 with TRBJ1-1, with no clear D. The V gene lost 5 bases and the J gene lost 6 bases, with 16 bases spanning the gap. CDR3 length: 14 residues. CDR1 is MNHEY and CDR2 is SVGEGT in the germline V gene. The CDR3 spells CASSLFAGIAEAFF. The DNA for the CDR3 is TGTGCCAGCAGTCTGTTTGCCGGGATCGCTGAAGCTTTCTTT.

This clonotype came up many times. The rearrangement links TRBV11-2 to TRBJ1-4; 8 positions agree with TRBD1. Germline V gene lookup returns CDR1 SGHAT and CDR2 FQNNGV. Trimming at V came to 5 bases and at J to 5 bases, leaving 1 base not matched to a gene. CDR3 length: 13 residues. CDR3 in DNA: TGTGCCAGCAGCAGGACAGGGAATGAAAAACTGTTTTTT. Amino acid sequence: CASSRTGNEKLFF.

The sample holds many counts of this clonotype. The V call is TRBV9, the J call TRBJ2-5; 11 nucleotides line up with TRBD2. Germline V CDR1 and CDR2: SGDLS, YYNGEE. This CDR3 has 15 residues. V lost 1 base, J lost 5 bases, and 4 bases stayed unmatched. CDR3 residues: CASSVKLAGVETQYF. For the CDR3, the DNA is TGTGCCAGCAGCGTAAAACTAGCGGGGGTGGAGACCCAGTACTTC.

This chain connects TRBV18 to TRBJ1-5; 8 bases align to TRBD1. After removal of 5 bases from V and 6 bases from J, the junction contained 9 bases not matched to a gene. This CDR3 is 15 amino acids long. Germline lookup yields CDR1 KGHSH and CDR2 LQKENI. The DNA for the CDR3 is TGTGCCAGCTCATCACGGCAGGGGGCGAGTCAGCCCCAGCATTTT. This translates into CASSSRQGASQPQHF.

This clonotype was seen many times. V gene TRBV5-1 combines with J gene TRBJ2-7; weak D call: TRBD2 (6 bases). Germline CDR1 reads SGHRS; CDR2 reads YFSETQ. The CDR3 is made up of 14 amino acids. The V gene lost 4 bases and the J gene lost 3 bases, with 14 bases spanning the gap. The CDR3 is CASSQDYQYYEQYF. CDR3 sequence (DNA): TGCGCCAGCAGCCAGGACTACCAATACTACGAGCAGTACTTC.

In regard to this clonotype: A single base separates this from a much larger clone, so it may be a read error. The rearrangement uses TRBV20-1 and TRBJ2-2, with 11 positions matching TRBD1. This CDR3 has 15 residues. The V gene's germline CDR1 is DFQATT and CDR2 SNEGSKA (reference sequence). The CDR3 nucleotides are TGCACTGCTAGATCCGGGACAGGGGGAACCGGGGAGCTGTTTTTT. Translating gives CTARSGTGGTGELFF.

This clonotype was seen many times. The CDR3 loop is CASSSTPSYGNTIYF. CDR3 sequence (DNA): TGTGCCAGCAGCTCCACACCCTCGTACGGAAACACCATATATTTT. This chain uses TRBV7-2 with TRBJ1-3; unclear D gene. The V and J ends lost 4 bases and 4 bases respectively, with 14 bases between them. CDR1 and CDR2 (germline): SGHTA, FQGNSA. The CDR3 is made up of 15 amino acids.

The table lists this clonotype with many counts. The gene calls are TRBV25-1 and TRBJ2-7; 12 bases map to TRBD1. CDR1 is MGHDK, CDR2 SYGVNS, per germline. The CDR3 runs 13 residues. J gave up 4 bases and V 7 bases, and 2 bases lay outside the gene matches. CDR3 amino acids: CASKGQGAYEQYF. DNA of the CDR3: TGTGCCAGCAAGGGACAGGGGGCTTACGAGCAGTACTTC.

This clonotype has more than one count but fewer than ten. A much larger clone is a single base away; this may be a read error. Written as DNA, the CDR3 is TGTGTCATCAGTGAGTCCGACAGGGGAGAGACCCAGTACTTC. Translating gives CVISESDRGETQYF. This chain uses TRBV10-3 with TRBJ2-5; 8 nucleotides match TRBD1. The CDR3 runs 14 residues. Germline V CDR1 and CDR2: ENHRY, SYGVKD.